The rows below give T cell receptor beta chains drawn from one sample of a study of T cells expressing NK-cell markers. From the 5' RACE reads, TCRdb lists one entry per CDR3 protein and no DNA. This sample contains fewer than 400,000 distinct CDR3 sequences. The sequencing sample was made of blood T cells: a sorted CD56 or NKG2C T cell subset, CD4+ or CD8+ T cells, or bulk PBMC T cells (not recorded which). The receptors derive from a woman aged 45-60 years in good health. CDR3s include the opening cysteine and the closing phenylalanine or tryptophan. Each record gives: J gene, V gene, CDR3 protein.

j_gene: TRBJ2-1; v_gene: TRBV27; CDR3aa: CASSLFGRVDEQFF
j_gene: TRBJ2-3; v_gene: TRBV20-1; CDR3aa: CSALYLAEDTQYF
j_gene: TRBJ2-1; v_gene: TRBV4-2; CDR3aa: CASSEGIGLAGGYEQFF
j_gene: TRBJ2-1; v_gene: TRBV5-1; CDR3aa: CASSLKASDNEQFF
j_gene: TRBJ2-5; v_gene: TRBV20-1; CDR3aa: CSARDGNSRETQYF
j_gene: TRBJ2-1; v_gene: TRBV24-1; CDR3aa: CATSGPQPGLAGPEQFF
j_gene: TRBJ1-2; v_gene: TRBV6-1; CDR3aa: CASSEAGVHGYTF
j_gene: TRBJ2-2; v_gene: TRBV6-5; CDR3aa: CASSAGTGLLGELFF
j_gene: TRBJ1-3; v_gene: TRBV7-2; CDR3aa: CASSPSRGRAFSGNTIYF
j_gene: TRBJ2-6; v_gene: TRBV7-9; CDR3aa: CASSLVVGLSGANVLTF
j_gene: TRBJ1-2; v_gene: TRBV12-3/TRBV12-4; CDR3aa: CASSPRGGLGYTF
j_gene: TRBJ1-1; v_gene: TRBV5-5; CDR3aa: CASSPTGGADEAFF
j_gene: TRBJ1-1; v_gene: TRBV5-1; CDR3aa: CASSLGLLGSGNTEAFF
j_gene: TRBJ1-6; v_gene: TRBV12-3/TRBV12-4; CDR3aa: CASSSRGDSPLHF
j_gene: TRBJ1-6; v_gene: TRBV15; CDR3aa: CATSRLDRQDSPLHF
j_gene: TRBJ1-4; v_gene: TRBV5-1; CDR3aa: CASSIQQGEIVEKLFF
j_gene: TRBJ1-1; v_gene: TRBV10-2; CDR3aa: CASREGPVNTEAFF
j_gene: TRBJ2-1; v_gene: TRBV5-1; CDR3aa: CASSLYGTSMRNEQFF
j_gene: TRBJ2-3; v_gene: TRBV10-3; CDR3aa: CATTRTGDTDTQYF
j_gene: TRBJ2-1; v_gene: TRBV5-1; CDR3aa: CASTAGGGYNEQFF
j_gene: TRBJ2-3; v_gene: TRBV12-3/TRBV12-4; CDR3aa: CASSPPLDTQYF
j_gene: TRBJ2-5; v_gene: TRBV20-1; CDR3aa: CSARPPGIRTETQYF
j_gene: TRBJ1-6; v_gene: TRBV6-6; CDR3aa: CASIQNSYNSPLHF
j_gene: TRBJ2-5; v_gene: TRBV5-1; CDR3aa: CASSLGTRPETQYF